This TCR beta chain was sequenced for a study of T cell responses to AZD1222 COVID-19 vaccine (dated by TCRdb to the early 2020s). The study in broad terms: AZD1222 recipients given second doses at about 4 weeks or at about 12 weeks were pooled, since spike-specific TCR depth and breadth were not found to differ between the two schedules. A total of over 230 trial participants underwent TCR sequencing, of whom roughly 210 had received two doses of AZD1222 and roughly 26 had received two doses of the MenACWY control vaccine. Trial participants were enrolled into age subgroups of 18-55, 56-69 and 70-plus years, which contained about 150, 27 and 61 TCR-sequenced participants, respectively.

What the study reported, not specific to this receptor: The 56-69-year group was small, and its depth increase did not reach significance, likely because of low power. Conclusions about previously exposed vaccinees are limited, since just five or six AZD1222 recipients were seropositive for SARS-CoV-2 at baseline. After two AZD1222 doses, both the breadth and the depth of spike-specific TCRs were significantly higher than at day 0 and than in MenACWY recipients. Vaccine-associated CD4 TCRs spanned the whole spike protein, with dominant responses in regions 160-218 and 743-854. Epitopes outside the regions mutated in the B.1.351 and B.1.1.7 variants were reportedly recognized by nearly half of the unique spike-specific TCRs. Because no day 14 peak-response samples were available, repertoires were characterized only after the peak T cell response. Participants were mostly white British, with more females than males. The authors suggested clonal diversity may have been underestimated.

CDR1 and CDR2, looked up from the germline V gene, are SGHVS and FQNEAQ. The CDR3, from cysteine to phenylalanine, totals 15 residues. The kept DNA is CDR3 alone, 45 bases in frame from the first base. The junction shows trimming of 5 bases on V and 1 base on J, plus 14 bases between the germline ends. This clone was observed a handful of times. It lacks a known antigen. The input lacks base qualities; no much larger clone sits a single base away. Explained via the paper, the time point label denotes: baseline before first vaccination. Vaccinee samples were obtained from the UK trials COV001 and COV002, which included a single-blind randomized controlled phase 2/3 trial of AZD1222 (ChAdOx1 nCoV-19) in healthy adults. Trial participant PBMC samples were collected at day 0 and day 28 after the second dose for TCRbeta chain sequencing. The CDR3 regions of human TCRbeta chains were analyzed by immunosequencing. The authors processed their data as follows. TCRs in the repertoires were matched against a reference library of SARS-CoV-2-specific TCRs that had been generated with the MIRA antigen-specificity platform. Breadth meant the fraction of unique TCRs that were SARS-CoV-2-associated, whereas depth meant the fraction of total T cells that were SARS-CoV-2-associated. Using the MIRA data, every spike-specific TCR was mapped to the spike region that the TCR reacted to and assigned to either a CD4 or a CD8 class. Log10-transformed breadth and depth values were compared by one-way ANOVA with Sidak's multiple comparisons tests. The clones in this table, taken by TCRdb from immuneACCESS, are in-frame only. Not every clone is retained; where verified, under half of the shortfall comes from an unresolved V gene, and the cause of the rest is unknown. V, J and clone size reflect that table, while D and trimming were determined from the DNA. For this sample there are about 110,000 clones; 70% to 90% appear just once. The ten largest make up around 3% of the sample.

The chain uses TRBV7-8 and TRBJ1-1; the D gene is not confidently resolved. The source of this sequence is an adult in good health. Material: peripheral blood, obtained on day 0 of AZD1222 vaccination. The CDR3 protein: CASSRLGLRNTEAFF. The DNA sequence is as follows: TGTGCCAGCAGCAGACTGGGGTTAAGGAACACTGAAGCTTTCTTT.